This TCR beta chain was retrieved from a study of CD8+CD57+ T cells in acquired aplastic anemia. By flow cytometry, patients selected for sequencing had shown an expansion of CD8+CD57+ cells. TCR beta VDJ combinations and CDR3 sequences were profiled from genomic DNA. Each CDR3 protein is one row after TCRdb ran MiXCR on the reads. This table has about 150,000 distinct CDR3 sequences, just over 50% appearing once. The CDR3 is 13 residues long. The germline V gene encodes CDR1 MNHNS and CDR2 SASEGT. Unmatched junction bases numbered 4, after V lost 8 bases and J lost 2 bases. The rearrangement uses TRBV6-1 and TRBJ1-2; 8 positions agree with TRBD1. The receptor was isolated from a human donor with aplastic anemia. Input material: sorted CD4+, CD8+, or CD8+CD57+ T cells (not recorded which) from PBMCs. CDR3 in amino acids: CASGTGFNYGYTF. The CDR3 bases are TGTGCCAGCGGGACAGGATTCAACTATGGCTACACCTTC.